These 26 T cell receptor beta chains were all obtained from the same sample, sequenced in a study of CD8+ T cells in alopecia areata. Regarding treatment: oral pan-JAK inhibitor, 5-10 mg twice daily. It was cDNA, reverse transcribed from extracted RNA, that served as the sequencing template. The table came from immunoSEQ multiplex PCR; TCRdb's copy has only in-frame clones and leaves some out. The table records about 110,000 clones, 84% of them present only once. The sample consisted of CD8+ T cells sorted from blood, taken at week 24, from a patient treated with tofacitinib. All receptors derive from a human donor with alopecia areata.

The chain carries TRBV6-6 and TRBJ2-2; 8 nucleotides line up with TRBD1. Germline CDR1 MNHNY, CDR2 SVGAGI (reference sequence). The ends lost 5 bases at V and 4 bases at J; junction bases unmatched: 0. This CDR3 spans 13 amino acids. The CDR3 coding sequence is TGTGCCAGCAGTACAGGGGGCACCGGGGAGCTGTTTTTT. This translates into CASSTGGTGELFF.

The rearrangement links TRBV5-1 to TRBJ2-1, with 8 positions matching TRBD1. The CDR3 extends over 14 amino acids. The ends lost 5 bases at V and 8 bases at J; junction bases unmatched: 9. CDR1 and CDR2 (germline): SGHRS, YFSETQ. CDR3 residues: CASSAPPGGDEQFF. The CDR3 coding sequence is TGCGCCAGCAGTGCACCACCAGGGGGCGATGAGCAGTTCTTC.

The chain uses TRBV29-1 and TRBJ2-1; 16 nucleotides match TRBD2. In germline, CDR1 is SQVTM, CDR2 ANQGSEA. This CDR3 comprises 18 residues. The trim removed 7 bases at V and 2 bases at J, leaving 11 bases unmatched. CDR3 in amino acids: CSGAGTSGGAIPYNEQFF. As DNA, the CDR3 is TGCAGCGGCGCTGGGACTAGCGGGGGGGCAATCCCCTACAATGAGCAGTTCTTC.

The chain joins TRBV5-1 to TRBJ2-5, with TRBD1 matching over 7 bases. The J call may be mistaken, given a closer DNA end match to TRBJ2-7. This CDR3 spans 14 amino acids. CDR1 is SGHRS and CDR2 is YFSETQ in the germline V gene. CDR3 nucleotide sequence: TGCGCCAGCAGCTCGGACAGGACGGTCTACGAGCAGTACTTC. Residues: CASSSDRTVYEQYF.

V usage is TRBV7-2 and J usage is TRBJ2-7; TRBD1 agrees at 7 bases. The CDR3 is made up of 13 amino acids. V lost 5 bases to trimming and J lost 7 bases; unmatched junction nucleotides: 8. Per the germline V gene, CDR1 is SGHTA and CDR2 is FQGNSA. The CDR3 is CASSPQTGMEQYF. The CDR3 DNA sequence: TGTGCCAGCAGCCCCCAGACAGGGATGGAGCAGTACTTC.

The chain couples TRBV30 to TRBJ2-7, with D possibly TRBD1 on 5 matching bases. Germline V gene sequence: CDR1 GTSNPN, CDR2 SVGIG (reference sequence). The CDR3 runs 12 residues. Trimming pared 2 bases from V and 3 bases from J, leaving 8 bases between. The CDR3 loop is CAWSRQSYEQYF. The CDR3 coding sequence is TGTGCCTGGAGTAGACAGAGCTACGAGCAGTACTTC.

V is TRBV6-5 and J is TRBJ1-1; D is possibly TRBD1 (6 bases). The CDR3 runs 13 residues. Trimming stripped 4 bases from V and 8 bases from J, with 14 bases between. Germline V gene lookup returns CDR1 MNHEY and CDR2 SVGAGI. The CDR3 DNA is TGTGCCAGCAGTTTCCTACAGGGCCCCGAAGCTTTCTTT. Translation gives CASSFLQGPEAFF.

The chain is built from TRBV6-5 and TRBJ2-5; D is unclear. Germline V lookup: CDR1 MNHEY, CDR2 SVGAGI. Trimming shortened V by 7 bases and J by 9 bases, and 15 bases separated the two germline ends. The CDR3 runs to 12 residues. For the CDR3, the DNA is TGTGCCAGCAATAGATCCCCTTGGGCCCAGTACTTC. Protein sequence: CASNRSPWAQYF.

This clone was seen a few times. This rearrangement joins TRBV2 to TRBJ2-3; D is possibly TRBD2 (5 bases). V lost 2 bases and J lost 5, with 14 bases in between. CDR1 is SNHLY, CDR2 FYNNEI, per germline. CDR3 length: 15 amino acids. The CDR3 sequence is CASSERSGMRDTQYF. The CDR3 DNA sequence: TGTGCCAGCAGTGAAAGAAGCGGAATGAGAGATACGCAGTATTTT.

The gene calls are TRBV4-1 and TRBJ2-2; 8 bases line up with TRBD2. Germline-derived CDR1 and CDR2 are MGHRA and YSYEKL. This CDR3 comprises 19 residues. The V gene end was trimmed by 4 bases and the J gene end by 4 bases; junction bases not matched to a gene: 17. The CDR3 region has the DNA TGCGCCAGCAGCCCCCGATGGGCGGGGGGACCCACGGGCACCGGGGAGCTGTTTTTT. Its protein product is CASSPRWAGGPTGTGELFF.

The V and J genes are TRBV27 and TRBJ2-7; D uncertain. In germline, CDR1 is MNHEY, CDR2 SMNVEV (reference sequence). The CDR3 is made up of 13 amino acids. V lost 5 bases and J 3 bases, leaving 11 bases between the germline ends. The CDR3 loop is CASSVREYYEQYF. For the CDR3, the DNA is TGTGCCAGCAGTGTAAGGGAATACTACGAGCAGTACTTC.

The CDR3 region is CASSPPSDTGGYTF. The CDR3 bases are TGTGCCAGCAGCCCGCCGTCGGACACAGGGGGCTACACCTTC. The J gene is TRBJ1-2, the V gene TRBV11-2; tentatively, D is TRBD1 (6 bases). The CDR3 sequence is 14 residues long. Germline lookup yields CDR1 SGHAT and CDR2 FQNNGV. The V gene lost 5 bases and the J gene lost 8 bases, with 18 bases spanning the gap.

The gene calls are TRBV10-3 and TRBJ1-1; 7 bases map to TRBD1. Germline CDR1 is ENHRY and CDR2 is SYGVKD. The ends lost 3 bases at V and 4 bases at J; junction bases unmatched: 2. The CDR3 has 13 amino acids. CDR3 protein: CAISETGATEAFF. The DNA for the CDR3 is TGTGCCATCAGTGAAACAGGGGCCACTGAAGCTTTCTTT.

The V call is TRBV29-1, the J call TRBJ2-3, with 8 bases identical to TRBD1. After removal of 4 bases from V and 5 bases from J, the junction contained 14 bases not matched to a gene. The CDR3 consists of 16 residues. Germline CDR1 SQVTM, CDR2 ANQGSEA. CDR3 sequence (DNA): TGCAGCGTTGTACTACGTTGGACAGGGCGTCGAGATACGCAGTATTTT. Its protein product is CSVVLRWTGRRDTQYF.

The chain combines TRBV4-3 with TRBJ2-3, with 10 bases identical to TRBD2. The germline V gene has CDR1 LGHNA and CDR2 YSLEER. V gave up 0 bases and J gave up 5 bases; unmatched junction bases: 2. This CDR3 contains 15 residues. The CDR3 DNA reads as TGCGCCAGCAGCCAAGATACTAGCGGGGTAGATACGCAGTATTTT. It is translated as CASSQDTSGVDTQYF.

The rearrangement uses TRBV5-4 and TRBJ2-7; D uncertain. V gave up 0 bases and J gave up 3 bases, with 7 bases separating them. Germline V lookup: CDR1 SGHNT, CDR2 YYREEE (reference sequence). The CDR3 is made up of 13 amino acids. CDR3 loop: CASSLGADYEQYF. CDR3 in DNA: TGTGCCAGCAGCTTGGGGGCAGACTACGAGCAGTACTTC.

This chain joins TRBV18 and TRBJ2-6, with D maybe TRBD1 (6 bases). Deletions cut 7 bases from V and 1 base from J, with 20 bases between. The germline CDR1 and CDR2 sequences are KGHSH and LQKENI. The CDR3 runs 18 residues. The CDR3 DNA follows: TGTGCCAGCTTCCAGCCAAGGCAGGGGCTGTCTGGGGCCAACGTCCTGACTTTC. This encodes CASFQPRQGLSGANVLTF.

V gene TRBV7-6 combines with J gene TRBJ2-2, with D possibly being TRBD1 or TRBD2 (6 bases each). There are 16 residues in the CDR3. V was clipped by 1 base and J by 2 bases, with 11 bases between them. Germline CDR1 SGHVS, CDR2 FNYEAQ. Here the CDR3 reads CASSLEWGANTGELFF. The CDR3 DNA sequence: TGTGCCAGCAGCTTAGAATGGGGGGCCAACACCGGGGAGCTGTTTTTT.

This chain links TRBV11-2 with TRBJ2-1; no clear D gene. CDR1 SGHAT and CDR2 FQNNGV come from the germline V gene. The germline V and J ends were trimmed by 1 base and 4 bases, with 5 bases remaining between them. The CDR3 spans 13 residues. The CDR3 here is CASSLGGYNEQFF. The CDR3 DNA is TGTGCCAGCAGCTTAGGGGGTTACAATGAGCAGTTCTTC.

The chain couples TRBV7-2 to TRBJ2-5, with D perhaps TRBD2 (5 bases). The CDR3 runs 14 residues. V was trimmed by 2 bases and J by 1 base, leaving 8 bases between them. CDR1 is SGHTA and CDR2 is FQGNSA in the germline V gene. The DNA of the CDR3 is TGTGCCAGCAGCTTATGGAGCGGCCAAGAGACCCAGTACTTC. This gives the protein CASSLWSGQETQYF.

This clone appeared a single time. The gene calls are TRBV25-1 and TRBJ2-5; D remains unclear. The assigned J gene may be wrong: the sequence end matches TRBJ2-7 better. CDR3 size: 13 residues. The germline V gene encodes CDR1 MGHDK and CDR2 SYGVNS. The CDR3 DNA reads TGTGCCAGCAGTAGGCATGGACCCTACGAGCAGTACTTC. This gives the protein CASSRHGPYEQYF.

This clone was detected a few times. The J gene is TRBJ2-7, the V gene TRBV12-5; D remains ambiguous. The ends were cut back, 0 bases at V and 6 bases at J, with 6 bases in the middle. This CDR3 spans 12 amino acids. CDR1 is LGHNT and CDR2 is FRNRAP in the germline V gene. The CDR3 here is CASGLVMFEQYF. The CDR3 DNA reads as TGTGCTAGTGGTTTGGTAATGTTCGAGCAGTACTTC.

This clone was counted once. This sequence joins TRBV5-1 and TRBJ2-1, with D perhaps TRBD2 (6 bases). The V gene lost 0 bases and the J gene lost 7 bases, with 11 bases spanning the gap. The CDR3 extends over 14 amino acids. Per the germline V gene, CDR1 is SGHRS and CDR2 is YFSETQ. For the CDR3, the DNA is TGCGCCAGCAGCTTGGAACTAGCCGGAAATGAGCAGTTCTTC. Translation gives CASSLELAGNEQFF. Full variable domain (rest looked up from reference TRBV5-1 and TRBJ2-1): KAGVTQTPRYLIKTRGQQVTLSCSPISGHRSVSWYQQTPGQGLQFLFEYFSETQRNKGNFPGRFSGRQFSNSRSEMNVSTLELGDSALYLCASSLELAGNEQFFGPGTRLTVL.

This chain connects TRBV15 to TRBJ2-2; tentatively, D is TRBD1 (5 bases). Trimming pared 0 bases from V and 6 bases from J, leaving 5 bases between. The CDR3 spans 13 residues. Looked up from germline, CDR1 is LNHNV and CDR2 is YYDKDF (reference sequence). CDR3 sequence reads: CATSREGPGELFF. The CDR3 DNA reads as TGTGCCACCAGCAGAGAGGGGCCCGGGGAGCTGTTTTTT.

This clone showed up just once. This chain joins TRBV12-5 and TRBJ2-1, with D perhaps given as TRBD1 or TRBD2 (6 bases each). CDR1 is LGHNT and CDR2 is FRNRAP in the germline V gene. The length of the CDR3 is 17 residues. The V and J ends lost 0 bases and 6 bases respectively, with 18 bases between them. The CDR3 region is CASGLVISGGRVNEQFF. In DNA form, the CDR3 reads TGTGCTAGTGGTTTGGTAATCTCTGGGGGGCGAGTCAATGAGCAGTTCTTC.

The rearrangement links TRBV5-4 to TRBJ2-3; TRBD1 is a possible D gene (5 bases). V was trimmed by 0 bases and J by 0 bases, leaving 5 bases between them. Germline CDR1 reads SGHNT; CDR2 reads YYREEE (reference sequence). The CDR3 has 14 residues. CDR3 bases: TGTGCCAGCAGCTTGGAGGGGAGCACAGATACGCAGTATTTT. This gives the protein CASSLEGSTDTQYF.